Presented here are 28 T cell receptor beta chains from one specimen sequenced in a study of CXCR3-negative and CXCR3-positive naive CD8 T cells. UMI labels and 5' RACE were used to prepare the TRB cDNA libraries. TCRdb re-called the 5' RACE reads, yielding one record per CDR3 amino acid sequence without DNA. This table holds 41,000 or so distinct CDR3 sequences. The source material was naive CXCR3- CD8+ T cells from blood. Subset of the sample: CD45RO-CCR7+CD27+CD95- naive CD8+ T cells lacking CXCR3 (TNR3-). Receptors originate from a human donor in good health. Some clones in this sample may be carry-over from other donors' samples.

This chain uses TRBV27 with TRBJ2-1; TCRdb indicates TRBD1, and absent DNA this call remains unverified. Germline CDR1 is MNHEY and CDR2 is SMNVEV (reference sequence). The CDR3 is made up of 14 amino acids. CDR3 amino acids: CASTIQGANNEQFF.

J is TRBJ2-7 and V is TRBV12-3 or TRBV12-4; lacking DNA, the TRBD1 call made by TCRdb goes unchecked. The CDR3 loop spans 15 amino acids. This CDR3 is CASSTGTGASYEQYF.

This sequence joins TRBV7-9 and TRBJ1-1. The CDR3 is 13 residues long. Germline loops: CDR1 SEHNR, CDR2 FQNEAQ (reference sequence). CDR3 residues: CASSFDWGTEAFF. The full variable domain, completed using reference TRBV7-9 and TRBJ1-1, is DTGVSQNPRHKITKRGQNVTFRCDPISEHNRLYWYRQTLGQGPEFLTYFQNEAQLEKSRLLSDRFSAERPKGSFSTLEIQRTEQGDSAMYLCASSFDWGTEAFFGQGTRLTVV.

The chain employs TRBV6-2 or TRBV6-3 and TRBJ1-1; TCRdb selects TRBD1, and the lack of DNA leaves this call unchecked. Germline V gene data show CDR1 as MNHEY and CDR2 as SVGEGT. The CDR3 loop spans 15 amino acids. The CDR3 reads CASRPTGTEVPEAFF.

V usage is TRBV2 and J usage is TRBJ2-7; TCRdb lists TRBD2, though no DNA is available to test this call. Germline-derived CDR1 and CDR2 are SNHLY and FYNNEI. There are 15 residues in the CDR3. CDR3 loop: CASDPPGTSTYEQYF.

The genes are TRBV29-1 and TRBJ2-7; TCRdb's D call of TRBD1 is untestable without DNA. The CDR3 loop spans 15 amino acids. CDR1 is SQVTM, CDR2 ANQGSEA, per germline. CDR3 region: CSVEAETGDTYEQYF.

The chain recombines TRBV29-1 with TRBJ2-2; TCRdb's assignment of TRBD2 cannot be checked, as there is no DNA. CDR1 is SQVTM and CDR2 is ANQGSEA in the germline V gene. The CDR3 totals 14 residues. CDR3 sequence: CSVGGTEKVGELFF.

The chain has TRBV7-3 and TRBJ2-5; TCRdb indicates TRBD1, and absent DNA this call remains unverified. Germline V gene data show CDR1 as SGHTA and CDR2 as FQGTGA. This CDR3 has 15 amino acids. The CDR3 sequence is CASSLLGQVQETQYF. The full variable domain, in which reference TRBV7-3 and TRBJ2-5 provide the parts outside the CDR3, is GAGVSQTPSNKVTEKGKYVELRCDPISGHTALYWYRQSLGQGPEFLIYFQGTGAADDSGLPNDRFFAVRPEGSVSTLKIQRTERGDSAVYLCASSLLGQVQETQYFGPGTRLLVL.

V is TRBV7-9 and J is TRBJ2-7. The CDR3 is made up of 14 amino acids. Germline V gene data show CDR1 as SEHNR and CDR2 as FQNEAQ (reference sequence). The chain's CDR3 is CASSLGDTPYEQYF.

The rearrangement uses TRBV6-2 or TRBV6-3 and TRBJ2-7. This CDR3 is 13 amino acids long. Germline values: CDR1 MNHEY, CDR2 SVGEGT. The chain's CDR3 is CASSYGQHYEQYF.

The chain is built from TRBV12-3 or TRBV12-4 and TRBJ1-3; there is no DNA to check the TCRdb D call of TRBD1. This CDR3 spans 14 amino acids. CDR3 region: CASSAPGLGNTIYF.

J is TRBJ2-1 and V is TRBV29-1; TCRdb designates TRBD2, a call that cannot be tested without DNA. The CDR3 has 14 amino acids. Germline CDR1 SQVTM, CDR2 ANQGSEA. The CDR3 reads CSALGREDTNEQFF.

The chain is built from TRBV19 and TRBJ1-5; TCRdb picks TRBD1, but there is no DNA to check that call. Germline lookup yields CDR1 LNHDA and CDR2 SQIVND (reference sequence). The CDR3 contains 15 residues. CDR3 sequence reads: CASGFNLGGNQPQHF.

The rearrangement joins TRBV21-1 to TRBJ2-2; TCRdb proposes TRBD1, but this gene call is untestable without DNA. TRBV21-1 represents a pseudogene. The CDR3 runs 14 residues. The CDR3 sequence: CASSSRKKTGELFF.

The rearrangement joins TRBV7-9 to TRBJ1-2; TCRdb indicates TRBD1, and absent DNA this call remains unverified. Germline CDR1 is SEHNR and CDR2 is FQNEAQ (reference sequence). CDR3 length: 17 residues. The chain's CDR3 is CASSLGQLRATNYGYTF.

J is TRBJ1-6 and V is TRBV7-2; the TRBD1 assignment by TCRdb is unverifiable without DNA. Germline CDR1 and CDR2: SGHTA and FQGNSA. CDR3 length: 17 amino acids. CDR3 sequence reads: CASSLKGDRERNSPLHF.

The chain's CDR3 is CASSSGYTGEQYF. The genes are TRBV7-9 and TRBJ2-7; the D call from TCRdb, TRBD1, cannot be confirmed without DNA. CDR1 is SEHNR and CDR2 is FQNEAQ in the germline V gene (reference sequence). This CDR3 spans 13 amino acids. Drawing the rest from reference TRBV7-9 and TRBJ2-7, the complete variable domain is DTGVSQNPRHKITKRGQNVTFRCDPISEHNRLYWYRQTLGQGPEFLTYFQNEAQLEKSRLLSDRFSAERPKGSFSTLEIQRTEQGDSAMYLCASSSGYTGEQYFGPGTRLTVT.

This chain uses TRBV4-3 with TRBJ2-5; TCRdb gives TRBD2 as the D gene, but with no DNA this cannot be confirmed. Germline V CDR1 and CDR2: LGHNA, YSLEER. The CDR3 is 16 residues long. The CDR3 is CASRGRLAGLQETQYF.

This chain uses TRBV29-1 with TRBJ2-7; as DNA is missing, the TRBD1 call by TCRdb cannot be tested. The CDR3 sequence is 14 residues long. Germline values: CDR1 SQVTM, CDR2 ANQGSEA. The CDR3 loop reads CSVDGTGETYEQYF.

V is TRBV7-2 and J is TRBJ2-7; without DNA, the TCRdb call of TRBD1 cannot be checked. The V gene's germline CDR1 is SGHTA and CDR2 FQGNSA. The CDR3 spans 14 residues. The CDR3 reads CASSLGDISYEQYF.

The genes are TRBV20-1 and TRBJ2-3. The CDR3 loop spans 14 amino acids. Looked up from germline, CDR1 is DFQATT and CDR2 is SNEGSKA (reference sequence). The CDR3 here is CSARRRTSTDTQYF.

The CDR3 reads CASSQEGQGGYGYTF. The rearrangement joins TRBV4-1 to TRBJ1-2; there is no DNA to check the TCRdb D call of TRBD1. The germline CDR1 and CDR2 sequences are MGHRA and YSYEKL. CDR3 size: 15 residues.

The chain links TRBV9 to TRBJ2-7. This CDR3 contains 14 residues. The germline CDR1 and CDR2 sequences are SGDLS and YYNGEE. The CDR3 sequence: CASSPIAGFYEQYF. Full variable domain (outside the CDR3, taken from reference TRBV9 and TRBJ2-7): DSGVTQTPKHLITATGQRVTLRCSPRSGDLSVYWYQQSLDQGLQFLIQYYNGEERAKGNILERFSAQQFPDLHSELNLSSLELGDSALYFCASSPIAGFYEQYFGPGTRLTVT.

The chain uses TRBV28 and TRBJ2-1; the D call of TRBD1 rests on TCRdb alone, since no DNA is present to check it. Germline V gene lookup returns CDR1 MDHEN and CDR2 SYDVKM. The CDR3 has 15 amino acids. The chain's CDR3 is CASTSSRGDYNEQFF.

The chain recombines TRBV6-6 with TRBJ2-3; TCRdb calls TRBD2, which cannot be checked without DNA. The CDR3 totals 13 residues. Germline CDR1 is MNHNY and CDR2 is SVGAGI (reference sequence). CDR3 loop: CASRRSGTDTQYF.

The chain has TRBV6-5 and TRBJ2-7; TCRdb names TRBD1, which stays unverified in the absence of DNA. Looked up from germline, CDR1 is MNHEY and CDR2 is SVGAGI. The CDR3 consists of 14 residues. The CDR3 sequence is CASSPTTGYYEQYF.

The V call is TRBV10-1, the J call TRBJ1-5; TCRdb reports TRBD1, a call that lacks DNA to check it against. The CDR3 loop spans 19 amino acids. Looked up from germline, CDR1 is WNHNN and CDR2 is SYGVQD (reference sequence). The CDR3 loop is CASRLPKAATGGINQPQHF.

The V and J genes are TRBV9 and TRBJ2-5. This CDR3 has 15 residues. Germline values: CDR1 SGDLS, CDR2 YYNGEE. The CDR3 protein is CASSVGLGSIETQYF.